This T cell receptor beta chain was documented in a study of T cell responses to AZD1222 COVID-19 vaccine. Study results and caveats: Donors skewed white British and female; clonal diversity was possibly underestimated. Variant regions that are unmutated are reportedly the target of nearly half of spike-specific TCRs.

Here immunoSEQ multiplex PCR was the method, and the copy in TCRdb shows in-frame clones only, minus some. The sample shows around 200,000 clones, over 80% of them seen only once. To note about this clone: The antigen is unknown.

Germline CDR1 SGHTA, CDR2 FQGNSA. This CDR3 region has 17 residues. The V gene lost 1 base and the J gene lost 1 base, with 15 bases spanning the gap. The chain couples TRBV7-2 to TRBJ2-3; D may be TRBD1 or TRBD2 (6 bases each). This clonotype originated in an adult who received the MenACWY meningococcal vaccine as a control. The sequences come from peripheral blood, collected 28 days after the second dose of the MenACWY control vaccine. CDR3 DNA sequence: TGTGCCAGCAGCTTAGGGGGGACCCGGGGGCGCACAGATACGCAGTATTTT. This encodes CASSLGGTRGRTDTQYF.